These T cell receptor beta chains were read from a single sample in a study of T cells of healthy individuals. Each CDR3 protein gets one entry after TCRdb re-called the 5' RACE reads with MiXCR. The table lists 75,000 to 95,000 distinct CDR3 sequences, approximately 4.7% of them singletons, with roughly 7.5% in the top ten. These receptors came from a female donor in good health. Each CDR3 is given with its conserved first and last residue. Each record gives: V gene, CDR3 length, D gene, J gene, clone size, CDR3 DNA, CDR3 protein. D genes are given only for firm matches. Not every row has a clone size; where given, it reads once, few, many or a size class.

v_call: TRBV7-2; cdr3_length: 15; d_call: TRBD1; j_call: TRBJ2-2; clone_size: many; cdr3_nt: TGTGCCAGCAGCCAGGGTGGGACAGCCGGCCGGGAGCTGTTTTTT; cdr3_aa: CASSQGGTAGRELFF
v_call: TRBV7-2; cdr3_length: 19; d_call: TRBD2; j_call: TRBJ2-3; clone_size: many; cdr3_nt: TGTGCCAGCAGCTTAGGAGGGGGCGGGAGGGCACCTAGCACAGATACGCAGTATTTT; cdr3_aa: CASSLGGGGRAPSTDTQYF
v_call: TRBV9; cdr3_length: 17; d_call: TRBD2; j_call: TRBJ2-1; clone_size: NA; cdr3_nt: TGTGCCAGCAGCCCCCGGACTAGCGGGAGTTTCAGCAATGAGCAGTTCTTC; cdr3_aa: CASSPRTSGSFSNEQFF
v_call: TRBV29-1; cdr3_length: 13; d_call: NA; j_call: TRBJ1-2; clone_size: NA; cdr3_nt: TGCAGCGTTGGCAGGGGAGGGAACTATGGCTACACCTTC; cdr3_aa: CSVGRGGNYGYTF
v_call: TRBV7-9; cdr3_length: 15; d_call: NA; j_call: TRBJ1-1; clone_size: many; cdr3_nt: TGTGCCAGCAGCTTAGGACTGGCCCGGAACACTGAAGCTTTCTTT; cdr3_aa: CASSLGLARNTEAFF
v_call: TRBV7-2; cdr3_length: 16; d_call: TRBD2; j_call: TRBJ2-3; clone_size: many; cdr3_nt: TGTGCCAGCAGCCCTCCCGGGACTAGCGGGAGCGATACGCAGTATTTT; cdr3_aa: CASSPPGTSGSDTQYF
v_call: TRBV6-6; cdr3_length: 16; d_call: NA; j_call: TRBJ2-6; clone_size: few; cdr3_nt: TGTGCCAGCAGTTACTCGATTTCTGGGGGGGCCAACGTCCTGACTTTC; cdr3_aa: CASSYSISGGANVLTF
v_call: TRBV12-3/TRBV12-4; cdr3_length: 18; d_call: TRBD1; j_call: TRBJ1-3; clone_size: NA; cdr3_nt: TGTGCCAGCAGTTGGGACAGGGACCCAAGAGACTCCGGAAACACCATATATTTT; cdr3_aa: CASSWDRDPRDSGNTIYF
v_call: TRBV30; cdr3_length: 12; d_call: NA; j_call: TRBJ2-3; clone_size: many; cdr3_nt: TGTGCCTGGAGTGTAATGGTTGATACGCAGTATTTT; cdr3_aa: CAWSVMVDTQYF
v_call: TRBV28; cdr3_length: 15; d_call: TRBD1; j_call: TRBJ2-5; clone_size: many; cdr3_nt: TGTGCCAGCAGTCTCCCTGGACAGGGCAGGGAGACCCAGTACTTC; cdr3_aa: CASSLPGQGRETQYF
v_call: TRBV20-1; cdr3_length: 15; d_call: NA; j_call: TRBJ1-5; clone_size: few; cdr3_nt: TGCAGTGCTAGCCCTCCTGGGTATAGCAATCAGCCCCAGCATTTT; cdr3_aa: CSASPPGYSNQPQHF
v_call: TRBV28; cdr3_length: 15; d_call: TRBD1; j_call: TRBJ1-2; clone_size: NA; cdr3_nt: TGTGCCAGCAGTCCCCCCCCAGGGGGCGCCTATGGCTACACCTTC; cdr3_aa: CASSPPPGGAYGYTF
v_call: TRBV6-6; cdr3_length: 15; d_call: NA; j_call: TRBJ2-5; clone_size: many; cdr3_nt: TGTGCCAGCAGCGACTCCCTGGCTCTACAAGAGACCCAGTACTTC; cdr3_aa: CASSDSLALQETQYF
v_call: TRBV13; cdr3_length: 15; d_call: TRBD1; j_call: TRBJ2-1; clone_size: many; cdr3_nt: TGTGCCAGCAGCCAAGCCGGGACAGCGTACAATGAGCAGTTCTTC; cdr3_aa: CASSQAGTAYNEQFF
v_call: TRBV6-1; cdr3_length: 17; d_call: NA; j_call: TRBJ1-1; clone_size: many; cdr3_nt: TGTGCCAGCAGTCTCGCGGGGGAGGCCTACCCGAACACTGAAGCTTTCTTT; cdr3_aa: CASSLAGEAYPNTEAFF
v_call: TRBV28; cdr3_length: 15; d_call: TRBD1; j_call: TRBJ2-7; clone_size: many; cdr3_nt: TGTGCCAGCAGTTTAGGACCCGCAGGGGGCTACGAGCAGTACTTC; cdr3_aa: CASSLGPAGGYEQYF
v_call: TRBV5-1; cdr3_length: 17; d_call: TRBD2; j_call: TRBJ2-1; clone_size: NA; cdr3_nt: TGCGCCAGCAGCCCCTCTCGGGAGCGGGGGGGCTGGGATGAGCAGTTCTTC; cdr3_aa: CASSPSRERGGWDEQFF
v_call: TRBV12-3/TRBV12-4; cdr3_length: 17; d_call: TRBD2; j_call: TRBJ2-2; clone_size: many; cdr3_nt: TGTGCCAGCAGTTTAGGAGCGGGAGGGCGCGTCACCGGGGAGCTGTTTTTT; cdr3_aa: CASSLGAGGRVTGELFF
v_call: TRBV29-1; cdr3_length: 17; d_call: NA; j_call: TRBJ2-7; clone_size: many; cdr3_nt: TGCAGCGTAGGCACCCTGACAGGCCTGCCGAGCTCCTACGAGCAGTACTTC; cdr3_aa: CSVGTLTGLPSSYEQYF
v_call: TRBV5-1; cdr3_length: 14; d_call: NA; j_call: TRBJ1-1; clone_size: many; cdr3_nt: TGCGCCAGCAGAAGAGTAGGAACGAACACTGAAGCTTTCTTT; cdr3_aa: CASRRVGTNTEAFF
v_call: TRBV7-9; cdr3_length: 12; d_call: NA; j_call: TRBJ1-1; clone_size: few; cdr3_nt: TGTGCCAGCAGCTTACGGCCCACTGAAGCTTTCTTT; cdr3_aa: CASSLRPTEAFF
v_call: TRBV6-5; cdr3_length: 13; d_call: NA; j_call: TRBJ1-2; clone_size: NA; cdr3_nt: TGTGCCAGCAGTCTTCAACAGGGAACTGGCTACACCTTC; cdr3_aa: CASSLQQGTGYTF
v_call: TRBV9; cdr3_length: 14; d_call: NA; j_call: TRBJ2-7; clone_size: many; cdr3_nt: TGTGCCAGCAGCTTGGGGACGATCGCCTACGAGCAGTACTTC; cdr3_aa: CASSLGTIAYEQYF
v_call: TRBV19; cdr3_length: 12; d_call: NA; j_call: TRBJ1-5; clone_size: few; cdr3_nt: TGTGCCAGTAGTATTGGTATGCAGCCCCAGCATTTT; cdr3_aa: CASSIGMQPQHF
v_call: TRBV27; cdr3_length: 18; d_call: NA; j_call: TRBJ2-2; clone_size: NA; cdr3_nt: TGTGCCAGCAGTTTATATGCGGGATGGATAGGCTACACCGGGGAGCTGTTTTTT; cdr3_aa: CASSLYAGWIGYTGELFF
v_call: TRBV6-1; cdr3_length: 14; d_call: TRBD1; j_call: TRBJ1-2; clone_size: many; cdr3_nt: TGTGCCAGCACCGGGTATACAGGGGGCGATGGCTACACCTTC; cdr3_aa: CASTGYTGGDGYTF
v_call: TRBV28; cdr3_length: 16; d_call: NA; j_call: TRBJ2-3; clone_size: many; cdr3_nt: TGTGCCAGCAGTTCCGTTGGGGAGCGGGGCACAGATACGCAGTATTTT; cdr3_aa: CASSSVGERGTDTQYF
v_call: TRBV29-1; cdr3_length: 13; d_call: NA; j_call: TRBJ1-5; clone_size: NA; cdr3_nt: TGCAGCGTTGCCGGGACCTCCAATCAGCCCCAGCATTTT; cdr3_aa: CSVAGTSNQPQHF
v_call: TRBV7-2; cdr3_length: 14; d_call: NA; j_call: TRBJ2-7; clone_size: many; cdr3_nt: TGTGCCAGCACCCCAGGCGTCCCGACCTACGAGCAGTACTTC; cdr3_aa: CASTPGVPTYEQYF
v_call: TRBV12-3/TRBV12-4; cdr3_length: 15; d_call: NA; j_call: TRBJ1-1; clone_size: many; cdr3_nt: TGTGCCAGCAGTTTACGCGGCCCCATGAACACTGAAGCTTTCTTT; cdr3_aa: CASSLRGPMNTEAFF
v_call: TRBV11-2; cdr3_length: 18; d_call: TRBD2; j_call: TRBJ2-2; clone_size: many; cdr3_nt: TGTGCCAGCAGCTCTGGGCTAGCGGGAGGGGGTAGCACCGGGGAGCTGTTTTTT; cdr3_aa: CASSSGLAGGGSTGELFF
v_call: TRBV4-2; cdr3_length: 14; d_call: NA; j_call: TRBJ2-1; clone_size: many; cdr3_nt: TGTGCCAGCAGCCGTTTGGGGCAGGGGGGTGAGCAGTTCTTC; cdr3_aa: CASSRLGQGGEQFF
v_call: TRBV3-1; cdr3_length: 17; d_call: NA; j_call: TRBJ1-4; clone_size: many; cdr3_nt: TGTGCCAGCAGCCAGGATCCCGCCGACGCAACTAATGAAAAACTGTTTTTT; cdr3_aa: CASSQDPADATNEKLFF
v_call: TRBV18; cdr3_length: 16; d_call: TRBD1; j_call: TRBJ1-1; clone_size: many; cdr3_nt: TGTGCCAGCTCACGTGGACAGGGGTTGCAGAACACTGAAGCTTTCTTT; cdr3_aa: CASSRGQGLQNTEAFF
v_call: TRBV19; cdr3_length: 13; d_call: TRBD1; j_call: TRBJ2-7; clone_size: NA; cdr3_nt: TGTGCCAGTCAGGGGGACAGGGGCTCCGAGCAGTACTTC; cdr3_aa: CASQGDRGSEQYF
v_call: TRBV7-2; cdr3_length: 14; d_call: TRBD1; j_call: TRBJ2-1; clone_size: many; cdr3_nt: TGTGCCAGCAGCCCGGGACAGGGTTACAATGAGCAGTTCTTC; cdr3_aa: CASSPGQGYNEQFF
v_call: TRBV29-1; cdr3_length: 13; d_call: NA; j_call: TRBJ2-3; clone_size: many; cdr3_nt: TGCAGCGTCACCGGCCGTTACACAGATACGCAGTATTTT; cdr3_aa: CSVTGRYTDTQYF
v_call: TRBV7-2; cdr3_length: 14; d_call: NA; j_call: TRBJ2-2; clone_size: few; cdr3_nt: TGTGCCAGCACCAAAACAGCGAACACCGGGGAGCTGTTTTTT; cdr3_aa: CASTKTANTGELFF
v_call: TRBV7-9; cdr3_length: 15; d_call: NA; j_call: TRBJ2-3; clone_size: many; cdr3_nt: TGTGCCAGCAGCCTTAGCGGACCTCCCCCAGATACGCAGTATTTT; cdr3_aa: CASSLSGPPPDTQYF
v_call: TRBV20-1; cdr3_length: 12; d_call: NA; j_call: TRBJ1-1; clone_size: many; cdr3_nt: TGCAGTGCTTACACTGGGGACACTGAAGCTTTCTTT; cdr3_aa: CSAYTGDTEAFF